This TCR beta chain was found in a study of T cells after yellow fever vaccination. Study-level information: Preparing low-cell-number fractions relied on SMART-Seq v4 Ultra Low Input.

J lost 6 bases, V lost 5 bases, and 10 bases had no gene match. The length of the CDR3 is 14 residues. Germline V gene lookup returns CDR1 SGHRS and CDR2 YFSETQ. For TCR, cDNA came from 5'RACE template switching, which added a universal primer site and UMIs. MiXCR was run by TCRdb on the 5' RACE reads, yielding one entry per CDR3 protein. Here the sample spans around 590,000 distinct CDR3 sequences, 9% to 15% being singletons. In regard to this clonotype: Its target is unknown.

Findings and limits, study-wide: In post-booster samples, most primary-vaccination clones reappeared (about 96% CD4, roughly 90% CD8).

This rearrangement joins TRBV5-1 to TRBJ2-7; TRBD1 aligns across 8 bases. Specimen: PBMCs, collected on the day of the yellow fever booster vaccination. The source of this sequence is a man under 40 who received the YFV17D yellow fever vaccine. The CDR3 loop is CASRGQAARGEQYF. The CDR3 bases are TGCGCCAGCAGGGGACAGGCGGCTAGAGGCGAGCAGTACTTC.